The 14 T cell receptor beta chains listed next were all sequenced from one sample in a study of T cell changes during pregnancy in multiple sclerosis. The repertoire was sequenced with immunoSEQ multiplex PCR; TCRdb's copy has only in-frame clones and lacks some. The sample has about 67,000 clones, roughly nine tenths seen once; the top ten hold almost 1.5%. The sample in question was peripheral blood, obtained after pregnancy. The receptors originated from a female donor with multiple sclerosis, enrolled in a pregnancy study.

V is TRBV28 and J is TRBJ2-3; perhaps TRBD2 as D (6 bases). Trimming shortened V by 6 bases and J by 5 bases, and 15 bases separated the two germline ends. Germline V gene lookup returns CDR1 MDHEN and CDR2 SYDVKM. The CDR3 sequence is 14 residues long. The CDR3 is CASRQEGQGDTQYF. The CDR3 DNA sequence: TGTGCCAGCAGACAGGAGGGGCAGGGAGATACGCAGTATTTT. The full variable domain, rest sourced from reference TRBV28 and TRBJ2-3, is DVKVTQSSRYLVKRTGEKVFLECVQDMDHENMFWYRQDPGLGLRLIYFSYDVKMKEKGDIPEGYSVSREKKERFSLILESASTNQTSMYLCASRQEGQGDTQYFGPGTRLTVL.

The chain combines TRBV7-2 with TRBJ1-2, with D perhaps TRBD1 (5 bases). This CDR3 is built from 15 residues. Trimming took 2 bases from V and 1 from J, leaving 11 bases between them. Germline CDR1 reads SGHTA; CDR2 reads FQGNSA. CDR3 sequence: CASSLYSGLNYGYTF. For the CDR3, the DNA is TGTGCCAGCAGCTTATATTCAGGGCTTAACTATGGCTACACCTTC.

The rearrangement links TRBV6-1 to TRBJ2-7, with 8 nucleotides matching TRBD1. Trimming took 6 bases from V and 4 from J; bases not matched to a gene: 8. From germline, CDR1 is MNHNS and CDR2 SASEGT. The CDR3 covers 14 residues. The CDR3 sequence: CASSMDRDLYEQYF. The CDR3 nucleotides read TGTGCCAGCAGCATGGACAGGGATCTTTACGAGCAGTACTTC.

The chain links TRBV28 to TRBJ2-7; 10 bases align to TRBD2. This CDR3 comprises 12 residues. V was clipped by 8 bases and J by 3 bases; unmatched bases: 1. Germline-derived CDR1 and CDR2 are MDHEN and SYDVKM. As DNA, the CDR3 is TGTGCCAGCGGACTAGCGGACTACGAGCAGTACTTC. Translated, it gives CASGLADYEQYF.

This clone is a singleton in its sample. The V gene is TRBV4-1, the J gene TRBJ2-5; D gene ambiguous. V lost 2 bases to trimming and J lost 2 bases, with 6 bases between them. This CDR3 is built from 13 residues. Per the germline V gene, CDR1 is MGHRA and CDR2 is YSYEKL. CDR3 region: CASSQNSQETQYF. CDR3 DNA: TGCGCCAGCAGCCAAAACTCACAAGAGACCCAGTACTTC.

V gene TRBV5-1 combines with J gene TRBJ1-1; D not certain. The V end lost 4 bases, the J end lost 7 bases, and 17 bases lay between the germline ends. CDR1 and CDR2 (germline): SGHRS, YFSETQ. The CDR3 has 14 amino acids. The CDR3 DNA follows: TGCGCCAGCAGCCCTGACGTCGGAGGTTTTGAAGCTTTCTTT. This gives the protein CASSPDVGGFEAFF.

This chain uses TRBV7-7 with TRBJ2-5; D is unclear. The CDR3 length is 13 residues. Germline CDR1 is SSHAT and CDR2 is FNYEAQ (reference sequence). Trimming took off 5 bases at V and 3 bases at J, with 10 bases between the two ends. This CDR3 reads CASSQNREETQYF. The CDR3 nucleotides read TGTGCCAGCAGCCAAAACAGAGAAGAGACCCAGTACTTC. The variable domain in full, completed from reference TRBV7-7 and TRBJ2-5, reads GAGVSQSPRYKVTKRGQDVTLRCDPISSHATLYWYQQALGQGPEFLTYFNYEAQPDKSGLPSDRFSAERPEGSISTLTIQRTEQRDSAMYRCASSQNREETQYFGPGTRLLVL.

This clone has more than one count but fewer than ten. V and J are TRBV5-6 and TRBJ2-7, with TRBD2 identical over 7 bases. Per germline, CDR1 SGHDT and CDR2 YYEEEE. This CDR3 region has 16 residues. V dropped 0 bases and J dropped 0; count of bases not matched to a gene: 6. CDR3 in DNA: TGTGCCAGCAGCTTGGGGTGGGGGGGACCCTCCTACGAGCAGTACTTC. Its protein is CASSLGWGGPSYEQYF. Together with reference TRBV5-6 and TRBJ2-7, the CDR3 gives the full variable domain: DAGVTQSPTHLIKTRGQQVTLRCSPKSGHDTVSWYQQALGQGPQFIFQYYEEEERQRGNFPDRFSGHQFPNYSSELNVNALLLGDSALYLCASSLGWGGPSYEQYFGPGTRLTVT.

This clone showed up just a few times. The V call is TRBV30, the J call TRBJ1-1, with D unclear. The CDR3 loop spans 13 amino acids. Germline CDR1 GTSNPN, CDR2 SVGIG (reference sequence). The ends were cut back, 8 bases at V and 1 base at J, with 14 bases in the middle. The CDR3 DNA reads as TGTGCCCAACATGGTTCGAAGAACACTGAAGCTTTCTTT. This translates into CAQHGSKNTEAFF.

The genes are TRBV27 and TRBJ1-5; a weak D match, TRBD1 (5 bases). V gave up 5 bases and J gave up 0 bases, with 8 bases separating them. CDR1 MNHEY and CDR2 SMNVEV come from the germline V gene (reference sequence). CDR3 size: 14 residues. CDR3 in DNA: TGTGCCAGCAGTGGGGGGTATAGCAATCAGCCCCAGCATTTT. Translating it yields CASSGGYSNQPQHF.

This clone was seen a single time. This sequence joins TRBV5-1 and TRBJ2-1; D unclear. Trimming pared 4 bases from V and 0 bases from J, leaving 14 bases between. Germline V gene data show CDR1 as SGHRS and CDR2 as YFSETQ. CDR3 length equals 16 residues. This CDR3 is CASSPGQVSSYNEQFF. Here the CDR3 DNA reads TGCGCCAGCAGCCCTGGCCAGGTTAGCTCCTACAATGAGCAGTTCTTC.

The CDR3: CASSPKSGREETQYF. CDR3 DNA sequence: TGTGCCAGCTCACCAAAATCAGGCAGGGAAGAGACCCAGTACTTC. V usage is TRBV18 and J usage is TRBJ2-5; TRBD1 might be the D (5 bases). Germline V gene lookup returns CDR1 KGHSH and CDR2 LQKENI. The V end lost 2 bases, the J end lost 3 bases, and 13 bases lay between the germline ends. This CDR3 spans 15 amino acids. Combining the CDR3 with reference TRBV18 and TRBJ2-5 gives the whole variable domain NAGVMQNPRHLVRRRGQEARLRCSPMKGHSHVYWYRQLPEEGLKFMVYLQKENIIDESGMPKERFSAEFPKEGPSILRIQQVVRGDSAAYFCASSPKSGREETQYFGPGTRLLVL.

The rearrangement joins TRBV19 to TRBJ2-7; tentatively, D is TRBD2 (5 bases). CDR3 size: 14 residues. Trimming stripped 5 bases from V and 0 bases from J, with 11 bases between. The germline gives CDR1 LNHDA, CDR2 SQIVND (reference sequence). The CDR3 loop is CASSFQRSSYEQYF. Here the CDR3 DNA reads TGTGCCAGTAGTTTTCAGCGGAGCTCCTACGAGCAGTACTTC.

The chain has TRBV27 and TRBJ1-1; TRBD1 is a possible D gene (5 bases). Germline V lookup: CDR1 MNHEY, CDR2 SMNVEV (reference sequence). Trimming stripped 0 bases from V and 2 bases from J, with 10 bases between. CDR3 length equals 15 residues. The CDR3 here is CASSLSVGGNTEAFF. The CDR3 bases are TGTGCCAGCAGTTTATCCGTCGGGGGAAACACTGAAGCTTTCTTT.